A selection of T cell receptor beta chains follows, all from one sample in a study of cytomegalovirus exposure and HLA in healthy donors. Repertoires were generated with immunoSEQ multiplex PCR, while TCRdb's copy carries only in-frame clones and drops some. The table has approximately 120,000 clones, about 75% seen once. Sequenced sample: PBMCs. The receptor set was obtained from a woman aged 40 to 50 in good health and CMV-seropositive. The CDR3 runs from the conserved cysteine through the conserved F or W. Fields, in order: V gene, J gene, clone size, CDR3 protein. The size of a clone is reported for some rows only, either as once, few or many, or as a class for expanded clones.

v_call: TRBV19; j_call: TRBJ1-5; clone_size: few; cdr3_aa: CASIRQGGGNQPQHF
v_call: TRBV10-1; j_call: TRBJ2-1; clone_size: NA; cdr3_aa: CASSAGYEQFF
v_call: TRBV9; j_call: TRBJ1-1; clone_size: NA; cdr3_aa: CASSGRAPGGSAFF
v_call: TRBV6-6; j_call: TRBJ2-7; clone_size: NA; cdr3_aa: CASKTALTYEQYF
v_call: TRBV5-1; j_call: TRBJ2-3; clone_size: NA; cdr3_aa: CASSWDRGTDTQYF
v_call: TRBV25-1; j_call: TRBJ2-5; clone_size: NA; cdr3_aa: CASRGPGQQETQYF
v_call: TRBV9; j_call: TRBJ2-1; clone_size: once; cdr3_aa: CASSAVAGGSTSSYNEQFF
v_call: TRBV2; j_call: TRBJ1-3; clone_size: NA; cdr3_aa: CASSRDRLNSGNTIYF
v_call: TRBV28; j_call: TRBJ1-2; clone_size: NA; cdr3_aa: CASTPTGSRGYTF
v_call: TRBV29-1; j_call: TRBJ2-5; clone_size: NA; cdr3_aa: CSVRAQQGQETQYF
v_call: TRBV5-1; j_call: TRBJ2-1; clone_size: few; cdr3_aa: CASSIQGPPQYEQFF
v_call: TRBV5-4; j_call: TRBJ1-4; clone_size: few; cdr3_aa: CASSWLGATNEKLFF
v_call: TRBV19; j_call: TRBJ1-2; clone_size: NA; cdr3_aa: CASSRQTGRGYGYTF
v_call: TRBV7-6; j_call: TRBJ1-3; clone_size: few; cdr3_aa: CASSRRDSGNTIYF
v_call: TRBV19; j_call: TRBJ1-2; clone_size: NA; cdr3_aa: CASSDREYGYTF
v_call: TRBV5-6; j_call: TRBJ2-7; clone_size: NA; cdr3_aa: CASSLVFRSYEQYF
v_call: TRBV2; j_call: TRBJ2-3; clone_size: NA; cdr3_aa: CASIPPGLSTDTQYF
v_call: TRBV27; j_call: TRBJ2-7; clone_size: once; cdr3_aa: CASRTASYEQYF
v_call: TRBV7-2; j_call: TRBJ1-2; clone_size: NA; cdr3_aa: CASSFDQDRGYGYTF
v_call: TRBV6-1; j_call: TRBJ1-3; clone_size: NA; cdr3_aa: CASSERFRGNTIYF
v_call: TRBV6-1; j_call: TRBJ1-5; clone_size: NA; cdr3_aa: CASGAFGNQPQHF
v_call: TRBV5-6; j_call: NA; clone_size: NA; cdr3_aa: CASSPRSLLSRYEQYF
v_call: TRBV5-6; j_call: TRBJ1-2; clone_size: NA; cdr3_aa: CASSRLDASGGGYTF
v_call: TRBV25-1; j_call: TRBJ2-1; clone_size: once; cdr3_aa: CASSDRGARHNEQFF
v_call: TRBV12-5; j_call: TRBJ1-3; clone_size: few; cdr3_aa: CASGAAILSGNTIYF
v_call: TRBV19; j_call: TRBJ2-7; clone_size: once; cdr3_aa: CASSTSTGLYEQYF
v_call: TRBV27; j_call: TRBJ1-1; clone_size: few; cdr3_aa: CASTKTHLNTEAFF
v_call: TRBV6-5; j_call: TRBJ1-6; clone_size: NA; cdr3_aa: CASSYSGTGGNSPLHF
v_call: TRBV29-1; j_call: TRBJ2-3; clone_size: NA; cdr3_aa: CSVGTSGVRTDTQYF
v_call: TRBV5-1; j_call: TRBJ2-7; clone_size: NA; cdr3_aa: CASSLQGRGEQYF
v_call: TRBV29-1; j_call: TRBJ1-1; clone_size: NA; cdr3_aa: CSVWGRGQAFF
v_call: TRBV28; j_call: TRBJ2-7; clone_size: NA; cdr3_aa: CASSLVTNGYEQYF
v_call: TRBV10-1; j_call: TRBJ2-5; clone_size: NA; cdr3_aa: CASSYTKDRGLETQYF
v_call: TRBV2; j_call: TRBJ1-2; clone_size: once; cdr3_aa: CASSETTGLDGYTF
v_call: TRBV30; j_call: TRBJ1-2; clone_size: once; cdr3_aa: CATREHNYGYTF
v_call: TRBV5-1; j_call: TRBJ2-1; clone_size: NA; cdr3_aa: CASSLGASGGLNEQFF
v_call: TRBV6-5; j_call: TRBJ2-7; clone_size: NA; cdr3_aa: CASRARYEQYF
v_call: TRBV2; j_call: TRBJ1-1; clone_size: NA; cdr3_aa: CASSERDRAAFF
v_call: TRBV6-1; j_call: TRBJ1-5; clone_size: NA; cdr3_aa: CASSEPGGNQPQHF
v_call: TRBV30; j_call: TRBJ2-7; clone_size: NA; cdr3_aa: CAWSLTGTSSYEQYF
v_call: TRBV20-1; j_call: TRBJ1-1; clone_size: once; cdr3_aa: CSGRVGPEAFF
v_call: TRBV9; j_call: TRBJ2-3; clone_size: NA; cdr3_aa: CASSSGRTDTQYF
v_call: TRBV5-4; j_call: TRBJ2-7; clone_size: NA; cdr3_aa: CASTLGGRGGYEQYF
v_call: TRBV6-1; j_call: TRBJ2-5; clone_size: NA; cdr3_aa: CASSAGTSGGVGETQYF
v_call: TRBV2; j_call: TRBJ1-5; clone_size: NA; cdr3_aa: CASSAPARSQHF
v_call: TRBV5-4; j_call: TRBJ2-7; clone_size: NA; cdr3_aa: CASSLSLAVSYEQYF
v_call: TRBV12-5; j_call: TRBJ1-1; clone_size: NA; cdr3_aa: CASTGGTEAFF
v_call: TRBV6-4; j_call: TRBJ1-4; clone_size: NA; cdr3_aa: CASSPGTGSEKLFF
v_call: TRBV12-5; j_call: TRBJ1-5; clone_size: NA; cdr3_aa: CASGLGQAGQPQHF
v_call: TRBV5-1; j_call: TRBJ2-6; clone_size: few; cdr3_aa: CASSGLSGANVLTF
v_call: TRBV25-1; j_call: TRBJ1-3; clone_size: NA; cdr3_aa: CASSATGTPGNTIYF
v_call: TRBV30; j_call: TRBJ1-6; clone_size: NA; cdr3_aa: CAWTRDNQPPLHF
v_call: TRBV5-6; j_call: TRBJ1-1; clone_size: NA; cdr3_aa: CASSPRQGVAEAFF